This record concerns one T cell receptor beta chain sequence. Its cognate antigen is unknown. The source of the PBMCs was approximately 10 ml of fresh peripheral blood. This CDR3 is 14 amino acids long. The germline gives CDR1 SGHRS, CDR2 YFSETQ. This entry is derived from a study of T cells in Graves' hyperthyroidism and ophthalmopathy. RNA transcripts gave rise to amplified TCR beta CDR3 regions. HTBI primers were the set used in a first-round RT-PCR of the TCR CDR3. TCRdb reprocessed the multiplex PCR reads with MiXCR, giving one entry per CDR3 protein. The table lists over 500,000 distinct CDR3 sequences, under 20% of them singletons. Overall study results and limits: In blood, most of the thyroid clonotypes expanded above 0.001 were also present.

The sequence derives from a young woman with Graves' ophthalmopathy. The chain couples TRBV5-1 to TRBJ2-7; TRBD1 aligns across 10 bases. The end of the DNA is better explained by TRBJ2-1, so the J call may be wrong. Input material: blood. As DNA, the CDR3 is TGCGCCAGCCGGACAGGGGGAAGCTCCTACGAGCAGTTCTTC. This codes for CASRTGGSSYEQFF.